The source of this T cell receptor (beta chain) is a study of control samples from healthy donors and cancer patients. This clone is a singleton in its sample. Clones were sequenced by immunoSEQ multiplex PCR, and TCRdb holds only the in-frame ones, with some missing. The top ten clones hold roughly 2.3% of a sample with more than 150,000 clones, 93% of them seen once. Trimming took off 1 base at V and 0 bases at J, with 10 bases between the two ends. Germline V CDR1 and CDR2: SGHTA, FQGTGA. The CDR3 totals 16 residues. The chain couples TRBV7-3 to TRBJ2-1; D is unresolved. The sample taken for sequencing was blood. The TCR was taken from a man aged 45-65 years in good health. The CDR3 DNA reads TGTGCCAGCAGCTTAAATCCAACAGCCTCCTACAATGAGCAGTTCTTC. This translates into CASSLNPTASYNEQFF.